Below are 9 T cell receptor beta chains sequenced from a single sample in a study of blood T cell repertoires in COVID-19. Method: immunoSEQ multiplex PCR; TCRdb's copy keeps in-frame clones and lacks some. The sample has some 58,000 clones; roughly 84% are singletons. The sample taken for sequencing was peripheral blood. The receptors were gathered from a man between 45 and 60 years old with active COVID-19.

This chain joins TRBV19 and TRBJ2-3; 7 bases are a match to TRBD2. The CDR3 length is 13 residues. V shed 5 bases, J shed 3 bases, and the junction held 2 bases outside the gene matches. Germline V gene data show CDR1 as LNHDA and CDR2 as SQIVND (reference sequence). For the CDR3, the DNA is TGTGCCAGTAGTCGGCGGGGGACAGATACGCAGTATTTT. It translates to CASSRRGTDTQYF.

This chain uses TRBV5-1 with TRBJ2-5; 8 bases map to TRBD1. The CDR3 is 18 amino acids. The V segment lost 0 bases and the J segment 4 bases; nucleotides outside the gene matches: 14. CDR1 is SGHRS and CDR2 is YFSETQ in the germline V gene. The CDR3 coding sequence is TGCGCCAGCAGCTTGGGCCAGGGGGCGAGGGAGATAGGAGAGACCCAGTACTTC. It yields the protein CASSLGQGAREIGETQYF.

The genes are TRBV21-1 and TRBJ2-7; the D segment call TRBD2 is taken from the table without a DNA check. TRBV21-1 is a pseudogene locus. The CDR3 extends over 17 amino acids. The CDR3 region has the DNA TGTGCCAGGAGGACTAGCGGGAGGGCGGACGCTACCTACGAGCAGTACTTC. Translated, it gives CARRTSGRADATYEQYF.

The rearrangement joins TRBV28 to TRBJ1-1, with D possibly matching TRBD1 (6 bases). Trimming pared 11 bases from V and 1 base from J, leaving 14 bases between. CDR1 is MDHEN, CDR2 SYDVKM, per germline. This CDR3 comprises 13 residues. CDR3 bases: TGTGCCGCCCACGGACAGCGGAACACTGAAGCTTTCTTT. Protein product: CAAHGQRNTEAFF.

The chain links TRBV5-1 to TRBJ1-4; D perhaps matches TRBD1 (6 bases). Germline V CDR1 and CDR2: SGHRS, YFSETQ. The V and J ends lost 3 bases and 5 bases respectively, with 11 bases between them. The CDR3 covers 14 residues. CDR3 nucleotide sequence: TGCGCCAGCAGCTCGGACAGTTACAATGAAAAACTGTTTTTT. Its protein is CASSSDSYNEKLFF.

The chain combines TRBV19 with TRBJ1-5; D call uncertain. Trimming pared 7 bases from V and 0 bases from J, leaving 13 bases between. CDR1 LNHDA and CDR2 SQIVND come from the germline V gene (reference sequence). The CDR3 consists of 15 residues. In nucleotides, the CDR3 is TGTGCCAGTACGGCGGGGTCTTATAGCAATCAGCCCCAGCATTTT. As protein: CASTAGSYSNQPQHF.

The J gene is TRBJ2-6, the V gene TRBV5-6, with D perhaps TRBD2 (5 bases). Trimming took 4 bases from V and 0 from J, leaving 8 bases between them. Germline assignment: CDR1 SGHDT and CDR2 YYEEEE. The CDR3 contains 15 residues. Here the CDR3 reads CASSPSGSGANVLTF. CDR3 DNA: TGTGCCAGCAGCCCAAGCGGCTCTGGGGCCAACGTCCTGACTTTC.

J is TRBJ1-6 and V is TRBV28, with TRBD1 matching over 10 bases. Trimming cost V 4 bases and J 5 bases; bases outside gene matches: 5. The CDR3 is made up of 16 amino acids. Germline V CDR1 and CDR2: MDHEN, SYDVKM. The DNA for the CDR3 is TGTGCCAGCAGTTCCCGGACAGGGGGAGATAATTCACCCCTCCACTTT. Translation gives CASSSRTGGDNSPLHF.

The rearrangement joins TRBV4-1 to TRBJ1-1; the D is unclear. Germline V gene sequence: CDR1 MGHRA, CDR2 YSYEKL. Trimming removed 4 bases from V and 0 bases from J, with 15 bases in between. The CDR3 runs 16 residues. The CDR3 loop is CASSLPDNSVNTEAFF. For the CDR3, the DNA is TGCGCCAGCAGCCTACCAGACAACAGTGTGAACACTGAAGCTTTCTTT.